Each of the 20 T cell receptor beta chains below was sequenced from the same sample in a study of blood T cell repertoires in COVID-19 (TCRdb year 2020). Libraries were constructed by the immunoSEQ multiplex PCR assay. TCRdb took this table from immuneACCESS and kept in-frame rearrangements with V and J called. Such tables lack part of the clones; where checked against another copy, unresolved V genes explain under half of the gap, and the rest is unexplained. This sample holds about 400,000 clones; 88% were observed only once. The ten largest make up approximately 2.1% of the sample. The source material was PBMCs or T cells enriched from blood (not recorded which). The source of these receptors is a woman between 35 and 50 years old with acute COVID-19.

The chain is built from TRBV28 and TRBJ2-5; maybe TRBD2 (6 bases). This CDR3 is 11 amino acids long. From germline, CDR1 is MDHEN and CDR2 SYDVKM. The V gene lost 8 bases and the J gene lost 7 bases, with 11 bases spanning the gap. CDR3 in amino acids: CASGGIGTQYF. CDR3 coding DNA: TGTGCCAGCGGGGGGATAGGGACCCAGTACTTC.

This chain uses TRBV5-1 with TRBJ1-1; a weak D match, TRBD1 (5 bases). The CDR3 sequence is 15 residues long. Per the germline V gene, CDR1 is SGHRS and CDR2 is YFSETQ. Between the trimmed V and J ends, which lost 4 bases and 3 bases, there was a span of 16 bases. This CDR3 reads CASSIGWGDDTEAFF. The CDR3 DNA follows: TGCGCCAGCAGCATTGGCTGGGGGGACGACACTGAAGCTTTCTTT.

This sequence joins TRBV11-2 and TRBJ2-3; 7 bases are a match to TRBD2. Germline trimming cut 3 bases from V and 1 base from J; bases unmatched to any gene: 7. Per the germline V gene, CDR1 is SGHAT and CDR2 is FQNNGV. The CDR3 has 16 amino acids. CDR3 sequence reads: CASSFNGGGGTDTQYF. DNA for the CDR3: TGTGCCAGCAGCTTTAATGGTGGGGGGGGCACAGATACGCAGTATTTT. Supplemented by reference TRBV11-2 and TRBJ2-3, the full variable domain reads EAGVAQSPRYKIIEKRQSVAFWCNPISGHATLYWYQQILGQGPKLLIQFQNNGVVDDSQLPKDRFSAERLKGVDSTLKIQPAKLEDSAVYLCASSFNGGGGTDTQYFGPGTRLTVL.

This clone occurred once. The rearrangement links TRBV19 to TRBJ1-1; perhaps TRBD1 as D (6 bases). Deletions cut 3 bases from V and 0 bases from J, with 17 bases between. The V gene's germline CDR1 is LNHDA and CDR2 SQIVND (reference sequence). The CDR3 length is 17 residues. The CDR3, as DNA: TGTGCCAGTAGTATCCAACAGGGTCTTAAGGTGAACACTGAAGCTTTCTTT. It codes for CASSIQQGLKVNTEAFF. The full variable domain, its missing parts supplied by reference TRBV19 and TRBJ1-1, is DGGITQSPKYLFRKEGQNVTLSCEQNLNHDAMYWYRQDPGQGLRLIYYSQIVNDFQKGDIAEGYSVSREKKESFPLTVTSAQKNPTAFYLCASSIQQGLKVNTEAFFGQGTRLTVV.

The genes are TRBV9 and TRBJ1-1, with 7 positions matching TRBD1. In germline, CDR1 is SGDLS, CDR2 YYNGEE. The length of the CDR3 is 14 residues. Germline trimming cut 1 base from V and 4 bases from J; bases unmatched to any gene: 4. The CDR3 DNA reads as TGTGCCAGCAGCGTATCAGGGGGAGTCACTGAAGCTTTCTTT. Its protein is CASSVSGGVTEAFF.

This chain joins TRBV5-4 and TRBJ2-3, with 15 bases fitting TRBD2. The ends lost 4 bases at V and 6 bases at J; junction bases unmatched: 15. Germline assignment: CDR1 SGHNT and CDR2 YYREEE (reference sequence). CDR3 length: 19 amino acids. The CDR3 is CASSPGGLAGGLGADTQYF. The CDR3 bases are TGTGCCAGCAGCCCGGGAGGACTAGCGGGGGGGCTGGGGGCGGATACGCAGTATTTT.

The V gene is TRBV27, the J gene TRBJ1-4; no definite D call. CDR1 MNHEY and CDR2 SMNVEV come from the germline V gene (reference sequence). The CDR3 is made up of 13 amino acids. Trimming removed 3 bases at V and 4 bases at J, with 6 bases between. The chain's CDR3 is CASSFGLNEKLFF. The CDR3 DNA reads TGTGCCAGCAGTTTTGGGCTTAATGAAAAACTGTTTTTT.

This sequence joins TRBV4-2 and TRBJ1-4, with 9 bases fitting TRBD1. This CDR3 contains 16 residues. J was trimmed by 7 bases and V by 1 base; bases with no gene match: 7. Per the germline V gene, CDR1 is LGHNA and CDR2 is YNFKEQ. The CDR3 DNA reads as TGTGCCAGCAGCCAAGTAACAGGGGGCGGTGGTGAAAAACTGTTTTTT. Amino acids: CASSQVTGGGGEKLFF.

The chain combines TRBV7-2 with TRBJ2-7; no clear D. Germline lookup yields CDR1 SGHTA and CDR2 FQGNSA. The CDR3 consists of 13 residues. Trimming removed 5 bases at V and 3 bases at J, with 11 bases between. For the CDR3, the DNA is TGTGCCAGCAGCCTTACACAAGTCTACGAGCAGTACTTC. It yields the protein CASSLTQVYEQYF.

The chain uses TRBV4-1 and TRBJ1-5; tentative D call: TRBD1 (5 bases). The V gene lost 1 base and the J gene lost 2 bases, with 9 bases spanning the gap. This CDR3 has 15 amino acids. CDR1 MGHRA and CDR2 YSYEKL come from the germline V gene. CDR3 amino acids: CASSQVGAGNQPQHF. The CDR3 nucleotides are TGCGCCAGCAGCCAAGTTGGGGCTGGCAATCAGCCCCAGCATTTT.

The chain has TRBV6-5 and TRBJ1-5; TRBD1 matches 7 bases. V gave up 5 bases and J gave up 5 bases; unmatched junction bases: 9. Germline loops: CDR1 MNHEY, CDR2 SVGAGI. The CDR3 length is 15 residues. CDR3 nucleotides: TGTGCCAGCAGTAAAAGACAGGGACGGGATCAGCCCCAGCATTTT. This gives the protein CASSKRQGRDQPQHF.

This clone was counted once. The V call is TRBV4-1, the J call TRBJ1-1, with D perhaps TRBD1 (6 bases). V lost 4 bases to trimming and J lost 1 base, with 13 bases between them. The CDR3 is 15 amino acids. Germline CDR1 is MGHRA and CDR2 is YSYEKL. The chain's CDR3 is CASSPPSGENTEAFF. The CDR3 DNA sequence: TGCGCCAGCAGCCCACCGTCAGGGGAGAACACTGAAGCTTTCTTT.

V gene TRBV2 combines with J gene TRBJ2-5; D not resolved. V dropped 7 bases and J dropped 1 base, with 10 bases sitting between them. The CDR3 has 13 amino acids. Germline CDR1 is SNHLY and CDR2 is FYNNEI. CDR3 coding DNA: TGTGCCAGCAAGTCAGGTCGCCAAGAGACCCAGTACTTC. It encodes CASKSGRQETQYF.

The V call is TRBV10-3, the J call TRBJ2-7; the match to TRBD1 covers 9 bases. CDR1 ENHRY and CDR2 SYGVKD come from the germline V gene. CDR3 length: 14 amino acids. The V segment lost 2 bases and the J segment 3 bases; nucleotides outside the gene matches: 2. CDR3 sequence (DNA): TGTGCCATCAGTGAGGGGGACAGGGTCTACGAGCAGTACTTC. It specifies CAISEGDRVYEQYF.

V and J are TRBV6-5 and TRBJ1-1, with D unclear. Trimming removed 6 bases at V and 4 bases at J, with 3 bases between. CDR3 length: 10 amino acids. Germline-derived CDR1 and CDR2 are MNHEY and SVGAGI. The CDR3 DNA sequence: TGTGCCAGCAGGAGCACTGAAGCTTTCTTT. Encoded protein: CASRSTEAFF.

The chain couples TRBV27 to TRBJ2-1, with 12 bases that match TRBD2. The CDR3 covers 18 residues. V shed 6 bases, J shed 3 bases, and the junction held 12 bases outside the gene matches. CDR1 MNHEY and CDR2 SMNVEV come from the germline V gene (reference sequence). The CDR3 DNA follows: TGTGCCAGCAGAGGACAGGGTCTAGCGGGGGGGTTCTACAATGAGCAGTTCTTC. Protein product: CASRGQGLAGGFYNEQFF.

This clone appeared a few times. The chain combines TRBV5-1 with TRBJ2-2; D perhaps matches TRBD2 (5 bases). The CDR3 is made up of 13 amino acids. CDR1 and CDR2 from the germline V gene are SGHRS and YFSETQ. The V end lost 4 bases, the J end lost 6 bases, and 10 bases lay between the germline ends. DNA of the CDR3: TGCGCCAGCAGCCGGGATTCGTCCGGGGAGCTGTTTTTT. Translated: CASSRDSSGELFF.

The gene calls are TRBV15 and TRBJ1-6, with D unresolved. Trimming left V 0 bases short and J 8 bases short, with 5 bases between. Germline CDR1 and CDR2: LNHNV and YYDKDF (reference sequence). This CDR3 region has 13 residues. The CDR3 sequence: CATSRDRYSPLHF. The CDR3 region has the DNA TGTGCCACCAGCAGAGATCGGTATTCACCCCTCCACTTT.

As to this clone: Within the sample, other DNA sequences also encode this same CDR3. The chain employs TRBV5-4 and TRBJ2-3; TRBD2 matches 12 bases. CDR3 length: 16 amino acids. Trimming at V came to 0 bases and at J to 1 base, leaving 0 bases not matched to a gene. CDR1 is SGHNT and CDR2 is YYREEE in the germline V gene (reference sequence). CDR3 region: CASSLGTSGGTDTQYF. The CDR3 DNA reads TGTGCCAGCAGCTTGGGGACTAGCGGGGGCACAGATACGCAGTATTTT.

The rearrangement links TRBV10-3 to TRBJ1-5; D remains unclear. The CDR3 runs 15 residues. Per the germline V gene, CDR1 is ENHRY and CDR2 is SYGVKD. Trimming pared 0 bases from V and 0 bases from J, leaving 6 bases between. The CDR3 spells CAISESPYSNQPQHF. CDR3 in DNA: TGTGCCATCAGTGAGTCTCCCTATAGCAATCAGCCCCAGCATTTT.